Below, 5 T cell receptor beta chains from the same sample are listed, as sequenced in a study of cytomegalovirus exposure and HLA in healthy donors (dated by TCRdb to about 2017). The library was obtained by the immunoSEQ multiplex PCR assay. For the multiplex PCR, a mixture combining 60 forward primers for TCR Vbeta segments and 13 reverse primers for TCR Jbeta segments was used. TCRdb took this table from immuneACCESS and kept in-frame rearrangements with V and J called. Such tables lack part of the clones; where checked against another copy, unresolved V genes explain under half of the gap, and the rest is unexplained. Per the sample table, the count is around 140,000 clones. 0.9% to 1% of the sample is in the top ten clones. Material: PBMCs. These receptors came from a male donor in good health and CMV-seronegative.

J is TRBJ2-5 and V is TRBV6-5; D unresolved. The V gene's germline CDR1 is MNHEY and CDR2 SVGAGI. The CDR3 totals 13 residues. Trimming removed 0 bases from V and 7 bases from J, with 9 bases in between. CDR3 sequence reads: CASSYSKEVTQYF. CDR3 nucleotide sequence: TGTGCCAGCAGTTACTCGAAAGAGGTGACCCAGTACTTC.

The V call is TRBV7-9, the J call TRBJ2-1; possibly TRBD2 for D (6 bases). Germline V gene lookup returns CDR1 SEHNR and CDR2 FQNEAQ (reference sequence). Trimming cost V 5 bases and J 7 bases, with 21 bases left between them. The CDR3 is 16 residues long. This chain's CDR3 is CASSDSGGTGVNEQFF. The CDR3 coding sequence is TGTGCCAGCAGCGACTCCGGTGGAACGGGAGTGAATGAGCAGTTCTTC.

This chain connects TRBV2 to TRBJ1-6; no definite D call. The CDR3 sequence is 16 residues long. Germline CDR1 and CDR2: SNHLY and FYNNEI. The ends were cut back, 2 bases at V and 6 bases at J, with 14 bases in the middle. The CDR3 DNA sequence: TGTGCCAGCAGTGAACTGCCAGGTACCGCTAATTCACCCCTCCACTTT. Translating it yields CASSELPGTANSPLHF.

The chain joins TRBV2 to TRBJ2-3; TRBD2 might be the D (5 bases). Germline values: CDR1 SNHLY, CDR2 FYNNEI. The length of the CDR3 is 14 residues. Trimming left V 6 bases short and J 4 bases short, with 14 bases between. The DNA for the CDR3 is TGTGCCAGCAGATCGACACAACTAGCAGATACGCAGTATTTT. Amino acid sequence: CASRSTQLADTQYF.

The rearrangement links TRBV4-3 to TRBJ1-2, with TRBD1 identical over 9 bases. This CDR3 has 15 residues. Looked up from germline, CDR1 is LGHNA and CDR2 is YSLEER. The V gene end was trimmed by 2 bases and the J gene end by 1 base; junction bases not matched to a gene: 2. Here the CDR3 DNA reads TGCGCCAGCAGCCAAACAGGGGGCTATAACTATGGCTACACCTTC. It translates to CASSQTGGYNYGYTF.